These 3 T cell receptor beta chains share one sample of origin, sequenced in a study of cytomegalovirus exposure and HLA in healthy donors. The PCR made use of 60 Vbeta and 13 Jbeta primers. The method was immunoSEQ multiplex PCR; TCRdb's version includes in-frame clones alone and lacks a portion of them. The sample consists of some 200,000 clones, 70% to 80% of them appearing once. The sequencing sample was made of PBMCs. The receptors come from a woman in her 30s in good health and CMV-seropositive.

The V and J genes are TRBV19 and TRBJ1-1; 7 bases align to TRBD1. The CDR3 is 16 residues long. Germline V lookup: CDR1 LNHDA, CDR2 SQIVND (reference sequence). With 6 bases clipped from V and 1 base from J, the junction kept 11 bases outside the gene matches. Here the CDR3 DNA reads TGTGCCAGTAGCGGCCTAGGGGGCGCGTCGAACACTGAAGCTTTCTTT. Amino acids: CASSGLGGASNTEAFF.

The V call is TRBV5-1, the J call TRBJ1-1; 8 bases line up with TRBD1. V lost 6 bases to trimming and J lost 2 bases; unmatched junction nucleotides: 3. CDR1 and CDR2 (germline): SGHRS, YFSETQ. The CDR3 is 13 amino acids. The CDR3 spells CASTGQENTEAFF. The CDR3 DNA reads TGCGCCAGCACGGGACAGGAAAACACTGAAGCTTTCTTT.

The V and J genes are TRBV19 and TRBJ2-1, with 11 positions matching TRBD2. The CDR3 length is 14 residues. Germline V gives CDR1 LNHDA, CDR2 SQIVND (reference sequence). Trimming took 3 bases from V and 8 from J; bases not matched to a gene: 3. CDR3 nucleotides: TGTGCCAGTAGTATGCTTAGCGGGAGGGATGAGCAGTTCTTC. Translation: CASSMLSGRDEQFF.